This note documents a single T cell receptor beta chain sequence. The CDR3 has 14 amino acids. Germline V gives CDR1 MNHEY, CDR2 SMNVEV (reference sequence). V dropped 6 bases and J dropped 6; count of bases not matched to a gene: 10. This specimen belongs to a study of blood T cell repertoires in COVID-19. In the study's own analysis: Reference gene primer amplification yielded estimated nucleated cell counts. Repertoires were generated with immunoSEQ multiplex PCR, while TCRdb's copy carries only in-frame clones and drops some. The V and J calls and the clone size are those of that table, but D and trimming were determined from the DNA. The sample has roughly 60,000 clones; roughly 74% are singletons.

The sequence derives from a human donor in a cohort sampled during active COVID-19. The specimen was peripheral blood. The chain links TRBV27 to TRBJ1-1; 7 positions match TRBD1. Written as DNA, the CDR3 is TGTGCCAGCAGGGCCGAAAACAGGGGCGCTGAAGCTTTCTTT. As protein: CASRAENRGAEAFF.